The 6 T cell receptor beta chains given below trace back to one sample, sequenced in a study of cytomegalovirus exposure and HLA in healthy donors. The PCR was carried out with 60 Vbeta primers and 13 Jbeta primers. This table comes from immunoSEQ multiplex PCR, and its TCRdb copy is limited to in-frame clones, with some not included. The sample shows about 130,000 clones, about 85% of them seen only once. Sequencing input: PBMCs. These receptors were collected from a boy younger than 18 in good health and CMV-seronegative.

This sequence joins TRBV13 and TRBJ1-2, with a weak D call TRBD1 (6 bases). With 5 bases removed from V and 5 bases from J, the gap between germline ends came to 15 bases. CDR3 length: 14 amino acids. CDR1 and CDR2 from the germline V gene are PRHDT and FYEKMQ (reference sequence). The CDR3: CASSTQGILYGYTF. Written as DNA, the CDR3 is TGTGCCAGCAGCACCCAGGGGATTCTTTATGGCTACACCTTC.

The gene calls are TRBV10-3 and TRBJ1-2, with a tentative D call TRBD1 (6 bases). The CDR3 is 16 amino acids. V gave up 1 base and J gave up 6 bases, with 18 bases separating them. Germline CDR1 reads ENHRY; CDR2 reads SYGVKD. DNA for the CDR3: TGTGCCATCAGTGAGTTAAGGACAGTAAGAGATGATGGCTACACCTTC. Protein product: CAISELRTVRDDGYTF.

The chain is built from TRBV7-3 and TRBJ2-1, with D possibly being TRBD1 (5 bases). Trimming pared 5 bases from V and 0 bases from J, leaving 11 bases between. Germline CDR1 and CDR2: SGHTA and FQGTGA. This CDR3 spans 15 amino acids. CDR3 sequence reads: CASSPQVGSYNEQFF. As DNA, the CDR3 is TGTGCCAGCAGCCCACAGGTGGGCTCCTACAATGAGCAGTTCTTC.

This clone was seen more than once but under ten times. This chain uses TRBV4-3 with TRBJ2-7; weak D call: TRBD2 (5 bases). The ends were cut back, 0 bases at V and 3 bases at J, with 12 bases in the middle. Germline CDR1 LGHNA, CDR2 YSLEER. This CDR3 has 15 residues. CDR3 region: CASSQEGAGGYEQYF. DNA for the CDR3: TGCGCCAGCAGCCAAGAAGGTGCGGGTGGCTACGAGCAGTACTTC.

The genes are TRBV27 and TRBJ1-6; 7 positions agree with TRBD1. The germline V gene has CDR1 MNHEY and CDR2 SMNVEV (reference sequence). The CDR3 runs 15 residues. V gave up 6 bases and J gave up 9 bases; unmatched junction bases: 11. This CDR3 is CASRQSDRETSPLHF. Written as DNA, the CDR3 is TGTGCCAGCAGGCAATCTGACAGGGAAACTTCACCCCTCCACTTT.

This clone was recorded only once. This chain's CDR3 is CASSLGVGGWSYEQYF. Here the CDR3 DNA reads TGCGCCAGCAGCCTTGGAGTAGGGGGCTGGTCCTACGAGCAGTACTTC. The genes are TRBV5-1 and TRBJ2-7; TRBD1 agrees at 7 bases. V dropped 4 bases and J dropped 1; count of bases not matched to a gene: 11. There are 16 residues in the CDR3. Germline loops: CDR1 SGHRS, CDR2 YFSETQ. The full variable domain, rest sourced from reference TRBV5-1 and TRBJ2-7, is KAGVTQTPRYLIKTRGQQVTLSCSPISGHRSVSWYQQTPGQGLQFLFEYFSETQRNKGNFPGRFSGRQFSNSRSEMNVSTLELGDSALYLCASSLGVGGWSYEQYFGPGTRLTVT.